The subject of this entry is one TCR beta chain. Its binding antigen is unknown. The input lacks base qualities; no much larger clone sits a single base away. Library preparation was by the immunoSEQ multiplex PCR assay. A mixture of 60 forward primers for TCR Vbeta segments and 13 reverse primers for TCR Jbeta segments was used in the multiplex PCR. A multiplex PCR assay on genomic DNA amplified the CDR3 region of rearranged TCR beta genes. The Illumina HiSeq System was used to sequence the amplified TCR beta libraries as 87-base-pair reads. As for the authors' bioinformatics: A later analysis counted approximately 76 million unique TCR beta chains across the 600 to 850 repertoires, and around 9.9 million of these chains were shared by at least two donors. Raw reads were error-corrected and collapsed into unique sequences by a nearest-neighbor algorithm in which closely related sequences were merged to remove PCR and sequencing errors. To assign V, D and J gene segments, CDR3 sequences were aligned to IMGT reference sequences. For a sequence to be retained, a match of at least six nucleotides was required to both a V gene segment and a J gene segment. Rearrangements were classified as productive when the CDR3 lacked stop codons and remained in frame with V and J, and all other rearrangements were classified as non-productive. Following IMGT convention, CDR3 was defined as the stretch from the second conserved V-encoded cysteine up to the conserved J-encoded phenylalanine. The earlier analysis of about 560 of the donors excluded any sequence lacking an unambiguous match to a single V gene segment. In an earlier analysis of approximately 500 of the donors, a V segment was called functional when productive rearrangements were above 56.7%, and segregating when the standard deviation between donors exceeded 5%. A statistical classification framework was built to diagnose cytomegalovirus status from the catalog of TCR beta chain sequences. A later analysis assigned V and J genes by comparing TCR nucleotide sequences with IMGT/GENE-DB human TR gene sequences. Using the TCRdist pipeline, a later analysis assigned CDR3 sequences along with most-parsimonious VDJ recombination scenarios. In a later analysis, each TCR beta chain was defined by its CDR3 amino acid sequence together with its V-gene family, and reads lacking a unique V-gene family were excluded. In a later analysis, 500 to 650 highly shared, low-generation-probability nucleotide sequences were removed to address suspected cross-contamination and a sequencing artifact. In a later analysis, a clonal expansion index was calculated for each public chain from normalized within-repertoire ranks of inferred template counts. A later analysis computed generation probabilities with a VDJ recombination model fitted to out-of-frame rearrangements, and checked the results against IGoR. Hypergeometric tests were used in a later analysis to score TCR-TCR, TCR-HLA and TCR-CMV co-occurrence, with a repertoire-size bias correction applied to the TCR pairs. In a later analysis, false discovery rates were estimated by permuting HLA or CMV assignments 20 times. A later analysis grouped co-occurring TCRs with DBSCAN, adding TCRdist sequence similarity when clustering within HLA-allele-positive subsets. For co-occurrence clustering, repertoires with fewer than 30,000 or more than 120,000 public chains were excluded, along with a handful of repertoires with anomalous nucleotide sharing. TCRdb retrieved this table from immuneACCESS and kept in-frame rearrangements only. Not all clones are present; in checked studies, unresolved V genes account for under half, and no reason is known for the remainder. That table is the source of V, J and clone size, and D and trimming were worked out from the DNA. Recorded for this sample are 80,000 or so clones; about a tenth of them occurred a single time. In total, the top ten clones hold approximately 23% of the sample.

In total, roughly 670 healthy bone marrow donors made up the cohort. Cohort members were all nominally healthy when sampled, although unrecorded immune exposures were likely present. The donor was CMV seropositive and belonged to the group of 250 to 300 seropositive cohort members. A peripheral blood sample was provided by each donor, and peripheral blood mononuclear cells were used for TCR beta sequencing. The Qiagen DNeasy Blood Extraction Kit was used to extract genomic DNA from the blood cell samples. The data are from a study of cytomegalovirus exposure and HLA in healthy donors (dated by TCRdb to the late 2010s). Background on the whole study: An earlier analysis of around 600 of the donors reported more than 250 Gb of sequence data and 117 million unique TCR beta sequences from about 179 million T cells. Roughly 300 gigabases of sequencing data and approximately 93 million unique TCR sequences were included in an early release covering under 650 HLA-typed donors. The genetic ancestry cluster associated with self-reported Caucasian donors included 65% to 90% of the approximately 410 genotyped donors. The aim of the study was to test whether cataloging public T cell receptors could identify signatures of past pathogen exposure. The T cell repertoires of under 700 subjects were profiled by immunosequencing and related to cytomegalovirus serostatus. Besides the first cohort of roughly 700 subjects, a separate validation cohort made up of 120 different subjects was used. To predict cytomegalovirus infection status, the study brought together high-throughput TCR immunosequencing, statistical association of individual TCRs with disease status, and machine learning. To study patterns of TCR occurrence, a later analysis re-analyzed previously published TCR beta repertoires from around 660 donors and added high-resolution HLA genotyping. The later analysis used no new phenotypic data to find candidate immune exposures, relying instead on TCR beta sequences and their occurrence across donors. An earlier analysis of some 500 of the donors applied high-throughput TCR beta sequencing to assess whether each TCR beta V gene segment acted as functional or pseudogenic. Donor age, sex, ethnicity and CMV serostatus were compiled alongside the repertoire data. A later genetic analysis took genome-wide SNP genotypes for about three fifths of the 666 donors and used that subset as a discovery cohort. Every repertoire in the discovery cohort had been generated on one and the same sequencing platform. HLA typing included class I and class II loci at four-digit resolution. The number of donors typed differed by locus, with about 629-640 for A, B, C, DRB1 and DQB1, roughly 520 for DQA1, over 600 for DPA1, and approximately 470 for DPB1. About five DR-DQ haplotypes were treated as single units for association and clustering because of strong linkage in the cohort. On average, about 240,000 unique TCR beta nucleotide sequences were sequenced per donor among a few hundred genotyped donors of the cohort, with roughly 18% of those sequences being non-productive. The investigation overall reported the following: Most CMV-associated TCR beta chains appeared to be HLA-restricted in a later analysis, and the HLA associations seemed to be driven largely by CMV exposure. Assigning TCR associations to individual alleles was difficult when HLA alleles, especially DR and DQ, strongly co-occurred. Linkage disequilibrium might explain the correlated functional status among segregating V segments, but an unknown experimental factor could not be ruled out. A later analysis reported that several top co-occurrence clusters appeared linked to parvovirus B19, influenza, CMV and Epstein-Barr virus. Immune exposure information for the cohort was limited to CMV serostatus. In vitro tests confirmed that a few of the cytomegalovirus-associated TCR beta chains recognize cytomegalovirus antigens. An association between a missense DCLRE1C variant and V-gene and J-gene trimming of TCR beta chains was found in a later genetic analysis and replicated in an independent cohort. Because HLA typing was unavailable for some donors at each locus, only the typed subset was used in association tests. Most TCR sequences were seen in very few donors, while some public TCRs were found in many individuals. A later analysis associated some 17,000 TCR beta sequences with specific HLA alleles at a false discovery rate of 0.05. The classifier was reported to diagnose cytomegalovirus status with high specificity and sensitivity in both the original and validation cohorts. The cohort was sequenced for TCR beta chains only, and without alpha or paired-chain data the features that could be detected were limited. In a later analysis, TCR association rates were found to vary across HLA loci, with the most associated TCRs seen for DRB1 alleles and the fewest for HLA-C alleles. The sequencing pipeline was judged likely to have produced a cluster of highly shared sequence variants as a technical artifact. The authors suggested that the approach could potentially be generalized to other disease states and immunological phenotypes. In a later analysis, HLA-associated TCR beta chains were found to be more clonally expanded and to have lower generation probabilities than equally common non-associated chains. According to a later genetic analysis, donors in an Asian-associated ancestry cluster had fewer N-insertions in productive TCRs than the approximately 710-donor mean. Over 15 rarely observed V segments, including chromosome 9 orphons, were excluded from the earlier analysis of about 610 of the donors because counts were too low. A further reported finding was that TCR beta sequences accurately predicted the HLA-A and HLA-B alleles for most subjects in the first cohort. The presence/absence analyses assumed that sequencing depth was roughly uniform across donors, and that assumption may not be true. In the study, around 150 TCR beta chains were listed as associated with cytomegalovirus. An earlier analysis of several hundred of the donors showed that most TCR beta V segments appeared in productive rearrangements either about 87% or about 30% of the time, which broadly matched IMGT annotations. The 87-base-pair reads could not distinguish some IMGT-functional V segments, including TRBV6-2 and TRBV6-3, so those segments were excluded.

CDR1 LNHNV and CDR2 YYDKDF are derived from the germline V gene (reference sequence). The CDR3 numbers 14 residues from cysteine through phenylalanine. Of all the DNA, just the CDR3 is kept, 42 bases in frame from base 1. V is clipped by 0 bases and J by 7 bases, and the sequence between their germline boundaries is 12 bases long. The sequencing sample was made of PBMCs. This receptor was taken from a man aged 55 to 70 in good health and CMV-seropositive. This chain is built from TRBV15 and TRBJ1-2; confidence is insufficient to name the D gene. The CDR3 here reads CATSRDLSGIGYTF. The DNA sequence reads TGTGCCACCAGCAGAGATTTGTCGGGGATTGGCTACACCTTC.